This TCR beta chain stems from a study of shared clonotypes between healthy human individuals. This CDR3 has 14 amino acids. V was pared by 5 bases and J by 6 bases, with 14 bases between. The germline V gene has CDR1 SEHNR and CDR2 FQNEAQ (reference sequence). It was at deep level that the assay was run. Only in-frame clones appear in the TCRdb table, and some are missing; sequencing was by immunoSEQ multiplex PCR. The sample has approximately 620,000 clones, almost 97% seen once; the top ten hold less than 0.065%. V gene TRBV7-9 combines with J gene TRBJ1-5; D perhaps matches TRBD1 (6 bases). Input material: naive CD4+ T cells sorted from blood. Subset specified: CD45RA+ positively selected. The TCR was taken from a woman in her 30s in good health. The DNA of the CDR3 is TGTGCCAGCAGCCCCGAGGGGGGGGGTCAGCCCCAGCATTTT. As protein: CASSPEGGGQPQHF.